These 23 T cell receptor beta chains originate from one sample sequenced in a study of T-cell memory formation after mild COVID-19. Via MiXCR, TCRdb re-called the 5' RACE reads, giving one row per CDR3 protein. The data contain hundreds of thousands of distinct CDR3 sequences, roughly a fifth of them singletons. Sequenced sample: PBMCs or a T cell subset sorted from them (not recorded which). The receptors were gathered from an adult woman who had mild COVID-19 (a few samples of this study predate the infection). Cell type and time point are not known.

V usage is TRBV7-2 and J usage is TRBJ1-2; possible D gene TRBD1, 6 bases. Trimming left V 2 bases short and J 4 bases short, with 11 bases between. The CDR3 is 14 amino acids. Looked up from germline, CDR1 is SGHTA and CDR2 is FQGNSA. The DNA of the CDR3 is TGTGCCAGCAGCTTACGTCGACAGGCCTATGGCTACACCTTC. It yields the protein CASSLRRQAYGYTF.

This chain links TRBV2 with TRBJ1-5; D is possibly TRBD1 (5 bases). Trimming removed 8 bases from V and 0 bases from J, with 11 bases in between. This CDR3 spans 14 amino acids. The germline gives CDR1 SNHLY, CDR2 FYNNEI. DNA of the CDR3: TGTGCCAGCCGGGACCTACGTAGCAATCAGCCCCAGCATTTT. This gives the protein CASRDLRSNQPQHF.

This clonotype was seen a handful of times. This chain connects TRBV7-2 to TRBJ2-5, with 13 bases that match TRBD2. Germline V lookup: CDR1 SGHTA, CDR2 FQGNSA. J was trimmed by 2 bases and V by 4 bases; bases with no gene match: 4. There are 16 residues in the CDR3. The CDR3 sequence: CASSSGLAGDQETQYF. The CDR3 coding sequence is TGTGCCAGCAGCTCTGGACTAGCGGGAGATCAAGAGACCCAGTACTTC.

J is TRBJ1-2 and V is TRBV7-9, with D hard to call. The CDR3 extends over 15 amino acids. With 5 bases removed from V and 6 bases from J, the gap between germline ends came to 19 bases. Germline V CDR1 and CDR2: SEHNR, FQNEAQ (reference sequence). CDR3 nucleotide sequence: TGTGCCAGCAGCCCAGCGGTTATCGCCGGGCATGGCTACACCTTC. It translates to CASSPAVIAGHGYTF. The full variable domain, its missing parts supplied by reference TRBV7-9 and TRBJ1-2, is DTGVSQNPRHKITKRGQNVTFRCDPISEHNRLYWYRQTLGQGPEFLTYFQNEAQLEKSRLLSDRFSAERPKGSFSTLEIQRTEQGDSAMYLCASSPAVIAGHGYTFGSGTRLTVV.

V and J are TRBV12-3 or TRBV12-4 and TRBJ2-3, with a tentative D call TRBD2 (5 bases). The ends were cut back, 3 bases at V and 3 bases at J, with 7 bases in the middle. This CDR3 contains 13 residues. CDR3 sequence (DNA): TGTGCCAGCAGTTTCCTAGCAACAGATACGCAGTATTTT. It encodes CASSFLATDTQYF.

The gene calls are TRBV12-3 or TRBV12-4 and TRBJ1-2; D gene ambiguous. CDR3 length equals 15 residues. V was cut by 5 bases and J by 4 bases, with 17 bases left in between. For the CDR3, the DNA is TGTGCCAGCAGTAATACCCCGATGAGGTTCTATGGCTACACCTTC. Its translation: CASSNTPMRFYGYTF.

The CDR3 DNA follows: TGTGCCAGCACCTCGGGAGAGTCCTACAATGAGCAGTTCTTC. This encodes CASTSGESYNEQFF. The chain recombines TRBV12-3 or TRBV12-4 with TRBJ2-1, with a weak D call TRBD2 (6 bases). V shed 7 bases and J shed 1 base, with 11 bases lying between them. The CDR3 loop spans 14 amino acids.

This clonotype was counted a few times. The V gene is TRBV29-1, the J gene TRBJ2-2; possible D gene TRBD2, 5 bases. The CDR3 consists of 13 residues. Trimming removed 4 bases from V and 4 bases from J, with 10 bases in between. Looked up from germline, CDR1 is SQVTM and CDR2 is ANQGSEA. The CDR3 DNA follows: TGCAGCGTTGCGGCGGGCATCACCGGGGAGCTGTTTTTT. This gives the protein CSVAAGITGELFF.

This clonotype came up a few times. V and J are TRBV7-2 and TRBJ1-5, with a possible D match to TRBD1 (5 bases). The V gene's germline CDR1 is SGHTA and CDR2 FQGNSA. Between the trimmed V and J ends, which lost 5 bases and 4 bases, there was a span of 15 bases. The CDR3 contains 15 residues. Written as DNA, the CDR3 is TGTGCCAGCAGCGTTGGGGGGACCCGAAATCAGCCCCAGCATTTT. Protein: CASSVGGTRNQPQHF.

This chain joins TRBV4-1 and TRBJ1-5; the D gene is possibly TRBD1 (6 bases). The germline CDR1 and CDR2 sequences are MGHRA and YSYEKL. Trimming shortened V by 2 bases and J by 4 bases, and 12 bases separated the two germline ends. This CDR3 has 15 residues. The CDR3 region is CASSQLGHGNQPQHF. Written as DNA, the CDR3 is TGCGCCAGCAGCCAACTGGGACATGGGAATCAGCCCCAGCATTTT.

The V gene is TRBV20-1, the J gene TRBJ1-2; D may be TRBD1 (5 bases). V gave up 5 bases and J gave up 7 bases, with 11 bases separating them. The CDR3 consists of 11 residues. Germline V gene lookup returns CDR1 DFQATT and CDR2 SNEGSKA (reference sequence). CDR3: CSAGGGIGYTF. The DNA for the CDR3 is TGCAGTGCTGGCGGGGGGATTGGCTACACCTTC.

A few counts support this clonotype. This chain uses TRBV7-6 with TRBJ2-7, with 7 bases aligning to TRBD2. Trimming removed 1 base from V and 4 bases from J; junction bases left unmatched: 7. The CDR3 length is 15 residues. Looked up from germline, CDR1 is SGHVS and CDR2 is FNYEAQ. CDR3 DNA: TGTGCCAGCAGCTTAGGAGGGACTAAACCTTACGAGCAGTACTTC. Amino acid sequence: CASSLGGTKPYEQYF.

V is TRBV5-1 and J is TRBJ2-1, with a possible D match to TRBD2 (5 bases). V gave up 5 bases and J gave up 7 bases, with 10 bases separating them. The germline CDR1 and CDR2 sequences are SGHRS and YFSETQ. The CDR3 is 12 amino acids. The CDR3 nucleotides read TGCGCCAGCAGAGAGGGCTCTAATGAGCAGTTCTTC. It specifies CASREGSNEQFF.

This clonotype was seen only a few times. The genes are TRBV15 and TRBJ2-5, with TRBD2 identical over 10 bases. This CDR3 is 15 amino acids long. Germline V CDR1 and CDR2: LNHNV, YYDKDF (reference sequence). With 8 bases clipped from V and 2 bases from J, the junction kept 8 bases outside the gene matches. CDR3: CATGGLAEGQETQYF. DNA of the CDR3: TGTGCCACCGGAGGACTAGCGGAGGGGCAAGAGACCCAGTACTTC.

This clonotype was counted only a few times. The chain couples TRBV19 to TRBJ1-5; weak D call: TRBD1 (6 bases). The V gene lost 7 bases and the J gene lost 0 bases, with 16 bases spanning the gap. Per the germline V gene, CDR1 is LNHDA and CDR2 is SQIVND (reference sequence). The CDR3 spans 16 residues. The CDR3 loop reads CASNLNGGHSNQPQHF. CDR3 sequence (DNA): TGTGCCAGTAACTTGAATGGGGGCCATAGCAATCAGCCCCAGCATTTT.

This clonotype was detected only a few times. The gene calls are TRBV12-3 or TRBV12-4 and TRBJ1-3; D unresolved. The length of the CDR3 is 16 residues. Trimming took off 5 bases at V and 8 bases at J, with 22 bases between the two ends. In nucleotides, the CDR3 is TGTGCCAGCAGTGGCCCTCGCAGCTTAGTAGCGGACACCATATATTTT. Protein product: CASSGPRSLVADTIYF.

The chain employs TRBV4-1 and TRBJ2-7, with D perhaps TRBD1 (6 bases). V gave up 4 bases and J gave up 3 bases, with 13 bases separating them. Germline V gives CDR1 MGHRA, CDR2 YSYEKL. There are 14 residues in the CDR3. The CDR3 nucleotides are TGCGCCAGCAGCCTGAACCGGGACAACTACGAGCAGTACTTC. This encodes CASSLNRDNYEQYF.

This clonotype came up a few times. The chain is built from TRBV5-1 and TRBJ1-1, with TRBD1 identical over 7 bases. After removal of 0 bases from V and 11 bases from J, the junction contained 7 bases not matched to a gene. CDR1 SGHRS and CDR2 YFSETQ come from the germline V gene. CDR3 length: 13 residues. The CDR3 loop reads CASSLAPGGEAFF. As DNA, the CDR3 is TGCGCCAGCAGCTTGGCCCCAGGGGGGGAGGCTTTCTTT. The full variable domain, its missing parts supplied by reference TRBV5-1 and TRBJ1-1, is KAGVTQTPRYLIKTRGQQVTLSCSPISGHRSVSWYQQTPGQGLQFLFEYFSETQRNKGNFPGRFSGRQFSNSRSEMNVSTLELGDSALYLCASSLAPGGEAFFGQGTRLTVV.

This sequence joins TRBV2 and TRBJ2-3; D is unresolved. The CDR3 totals 13 residues. Germline V CDR1 and CDR2: SNHLY, FYNNEI. V was cut by 10 bases and J by 2 bases, with 13 bases left in between. Here the CDR3 reads CAKIEHNTDTQYF. The CDR3 DNA is TGTGCCAAAATCGAGCACAACACAGATACGCAGTATTTT.

This clonotype has just a few counts. The chain recombines TRBV29-1 with TRBJ2-1, with TRBD1 matching over 11 bases. Germline values: CDR1 SQVTM, CDR2 ANQGSEA. Germline trimming cut 3 bases from V and 6 bases from J; bases unmatched to any gene: 4. The CDR3 runs 14 residues. CDR3 region: CSVEKGTGGNEQFF. The CDR3 nucleotides read TGCAGCGTTGAGAAAGGGACAGGGGGCAATGAGCAGTTCTTC.

This clonotype was picked up a small number of times. This rearrangement joins TRBV30 to TRBJ2-3, with a weak D call TRBD2 (6 bases). The germline gives CDR1 GTSNPN, CDR2 SVGIG (reference sequence). V was pared by 0 bases and J by 5 bases, with 15 bases between. This CDR3 has 15 amino acids. The CDR3 is CAWSVLRGWEDTQYF. The CDR3 DNA is TGTGCCTGGAGTGTACTGCGGGGCTGGGAAGATACGCAGTATTTT. Together with reference TRBV30 and TRBJ2-3, the CDR3 gives the full variable domain: SQTIHQWPATLVQPVGSPLSLECTVEGTSNPNLYWYRQAAGRGLQLLFYSVGIGQISSEVPQNLSASRPQDRQFILSSKKLLLSDSGFYLCAWSVLRGWEDTQYFGPGTRLTVL.

This clonotype was observed a few times. The chain carries TRBV20-1 and TRBJ2-2; no reliable D call. CDR3 size: 17 residues. Germline values: CDR1 DFQATT, CDR2 SNEGSKA (reference sequence). V was cut by 0 bases and J by 4 bases, with 18 bases left in between. CDR3 bases: TGCAGTGCTAGAGATCCCACCCTTATTAAGGGCACCGGGGAGCTGTTTTTT. Residues: CSARDPTLIKGTGELFF.

The sample holds a few counts of this clonotype. The chain has TRBV5-1 and TRBJ2-7, with 11 bases aligning to TRBD2. CDR1 is SGHRS and CDR2 is YFSETQ in the germline V gene. The CDR3 covers 15 residues. V was pared by 4 bases and J by 1 base, with 4 bases of the junction left unmatched. Here the CDR3 DNA reads TGCGCCAGCAGCACTAGCGGGAGAGGGTCCTACGAGCAGTACTTC. Protein product: CASSTSGRGSYEQYF.